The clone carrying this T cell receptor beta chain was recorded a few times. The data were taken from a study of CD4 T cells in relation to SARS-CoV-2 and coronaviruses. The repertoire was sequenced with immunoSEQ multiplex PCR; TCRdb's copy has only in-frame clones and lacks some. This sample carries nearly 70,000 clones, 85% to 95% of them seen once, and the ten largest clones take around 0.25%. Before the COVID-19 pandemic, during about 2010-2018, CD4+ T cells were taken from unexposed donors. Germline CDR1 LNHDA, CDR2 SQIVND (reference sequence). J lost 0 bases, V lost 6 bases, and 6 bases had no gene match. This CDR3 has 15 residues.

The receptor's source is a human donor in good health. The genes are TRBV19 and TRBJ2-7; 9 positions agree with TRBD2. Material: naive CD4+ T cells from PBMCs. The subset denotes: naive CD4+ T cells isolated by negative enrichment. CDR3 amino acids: CASSLSGGSSYEQYF. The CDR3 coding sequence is TGTGCCAGTAGCCTGAGCGGGGGGAGCTCCTACGAGCAGTACTTC.